The present entry profiles one TCR beta chain with its context. Antigen: not known. When the RNA was reverse transcribed, random hexamers were used with an input of roughly 0.45 to 1 ug. The TCR beta CDR3 was amplified by immunoSEQ multiplex PCR across 54 Vbeta, 13 Jbeta. TCRdb called the immunoSEQ multiplex PCR reads again in MiXCR, with one record for every CDR3 protein. The data show roughly 330,000 distinct CDR3 sequences, 90% to 95% seen once. This specimen comes from a study of CD8 T cells in Susac syndrome. V gave up 0 bases and J gave up 8 bases, with 13 bases separating them. The CDR3 spans 14 residues. Germline V gene data show CDR1 as LGHDT and CDR2 as YNNKEL (reference sequence). TCR beta sequencing was performed on blood CD8+ and CD4+ T cells. Negative isolation yielded CD8+ and CD4+ T cells; FACS enriched TEMRA cells. The study's findings and limits: It was acknowledged in the study that its TCR sequencing and HLA analysis involved a relatively small number of individuals.

The V gene is TRBV3-1, the J gene TRBJ1-2; a possible D gene is TRBD1 (6 bases). The sequence was obtained from a human donor with multiple sclerosis. The sample comprised CD4+ T cells from PBMCs. CDR3 nucleotides: TGTGCCAGCAGCCAAGAGAGGCGGGGGCAGGGCTACACCTTC. Protein product: CASSQERRGQGYTF.